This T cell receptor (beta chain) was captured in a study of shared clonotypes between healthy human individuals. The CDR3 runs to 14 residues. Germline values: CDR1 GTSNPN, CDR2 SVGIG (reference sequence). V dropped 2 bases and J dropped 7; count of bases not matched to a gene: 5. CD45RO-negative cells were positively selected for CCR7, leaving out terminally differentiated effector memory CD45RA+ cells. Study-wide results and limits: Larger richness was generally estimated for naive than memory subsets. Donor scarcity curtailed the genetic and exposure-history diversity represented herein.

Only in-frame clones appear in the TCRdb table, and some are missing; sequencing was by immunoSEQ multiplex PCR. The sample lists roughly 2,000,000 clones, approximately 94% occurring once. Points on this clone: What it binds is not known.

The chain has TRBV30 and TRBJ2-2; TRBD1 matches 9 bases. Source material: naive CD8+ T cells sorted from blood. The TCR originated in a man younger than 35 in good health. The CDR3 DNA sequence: TGTGCCTGGAGTAGGACAGGGGTTGGCGGGGAGCTGTTTTTT. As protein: CAWSRTGVGGELFF.